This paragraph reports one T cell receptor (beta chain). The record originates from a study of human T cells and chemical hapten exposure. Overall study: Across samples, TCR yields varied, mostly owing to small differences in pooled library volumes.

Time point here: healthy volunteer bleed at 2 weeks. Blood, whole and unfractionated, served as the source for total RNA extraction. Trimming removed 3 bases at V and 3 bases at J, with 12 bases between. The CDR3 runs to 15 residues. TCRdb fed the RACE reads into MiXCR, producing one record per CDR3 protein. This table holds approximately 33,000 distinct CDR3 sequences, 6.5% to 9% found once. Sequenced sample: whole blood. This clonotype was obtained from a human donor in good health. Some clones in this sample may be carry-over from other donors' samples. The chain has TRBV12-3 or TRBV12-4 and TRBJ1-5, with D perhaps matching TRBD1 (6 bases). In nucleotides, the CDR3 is TGTGCCAGCAGTTTCAAGGGGGTAGACAATCAGCCCCAGCATTTT. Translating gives CASSFKGVDNQPQHF.